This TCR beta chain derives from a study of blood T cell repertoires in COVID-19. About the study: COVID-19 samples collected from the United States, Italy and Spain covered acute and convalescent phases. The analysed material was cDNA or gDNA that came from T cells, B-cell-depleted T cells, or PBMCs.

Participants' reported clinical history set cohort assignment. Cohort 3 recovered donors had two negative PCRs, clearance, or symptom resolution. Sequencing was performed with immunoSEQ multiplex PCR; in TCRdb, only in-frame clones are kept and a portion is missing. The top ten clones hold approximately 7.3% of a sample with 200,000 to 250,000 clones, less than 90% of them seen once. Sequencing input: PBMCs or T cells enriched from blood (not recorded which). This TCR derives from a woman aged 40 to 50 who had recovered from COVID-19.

The chain's CDR3 is CASSLKTGGEQYF. The CDR3 coding sequence is TGTGCCAGCAGCCTGAAGACAGGGGGCGAGCAGTACTTC. This chain connects TRBV11-3 to TRBJ2-7; 9 bases are a match to TRBD1. CDR3 size: 13 residues. CDR1 is SGHNT, CDR2 YENEEA, per germline. Germline trimming cut 5 bases from V and 6 bases from J; bases unmatched to any gene: 5.